Listed below are T cell receptor beta chains from one sample, sequenced in a study of blood T cell repertoires in COVID-19. The repertoire was sequenced with immunoSEQ multiplex PCR; TCRdb's copy has only in-frame clones and lacks some. The sample holds a few hundred thousand clones, 70% to 90% seen once. The sequencing input was peripheral blood. Receptors were obtained from a man aged 18-30 years with active or convalescent COVID-19. Each CDR3 is given with its conserved first and last residue. D genes are given only for firm matches. Size is stated for part of the rows, as once, few or many counts, or as a class when the clone is expanded.

>TRBJ2-5|.|.|TRBV7-2
TGTGCCAGCAGCTTAAGGGGCGGAATAGTGACCCAGTACTTC
CASSLRGGIVTQYF
>TRBJ1-1|.|few|TRBV28
TGTGCCAGCAGGGACCGGGGGGAGACTGAAGCTTTCTTT
CASRDRGETEAFF
>TRBJ1-1|TRBD1|.|TRBV5-6
TGTGCCAGCAGCTCGACGGACAGGGGCTGGGACACTGAAGCTTTCTTT
CASSSTDRGWDTEAFF
>TRBJ2-5|TRBD2|.|TRBV19
TGTGCCAGTAGCTCCGGGCGGGGGGAGACCCAGTACTTC
CASSSGRGETQYF
>TRBJ2-1|.|.|TRBV27
TGTGCCAGCAGTTTGCCGAGAGGCAGCTCCTCGGGTGAGCAGTTCTTC
CASSLPRGSSSGEQFF
>TRBJ2-5|.|.|TRBV2
TGTGCCAGCAGTGTTGAAGCTCAAGAGACCCAGTACTTC
CASSVEAQETQYF
>TRBJ1-1|.|.|TRBV27
TGTGCCAGCAGTTTTGGACAGTACGGCACTGAAGCTTTCTTT
CASSFGQYGTEAFF
>TRBJ1-1|.|once|TRBV6-1
TGTGCCAGCAGCTCCGACAGAATCACTGAAGCTTTCTTT
CASSSDRITEAFF
>TRBJ1-2|.|.|TRBV6-5
TGTGCCAGCAGTTACTCGAAGATACAAGTCTATGGCTACACCTTC
CASSYSKIQVYGYTF
>TRBJ2-7|.|few|TRBV18
TGTGCCAGCTCACAAACCGGCGGGACTTACTCCTACGAGCAGTACTTC
CASSQTGGTYSYEQYF
>TRBJ2-4|.|.|TRBV20-1
TGCAGTGCTAGTCCAATCACAGAGTCTTTAGCCAAAAACATTCAGTACTTC
CSASPITESLAKNIQYF
>TRBJ1-1|.|once|TRBV27
TGTGCCAGCAGTCTGGTGAGGGACACTGAAGCTTTCTTT
CASSLVRDTEAFF
>TRBJ2-5|TRBD1|.|TRBV19
TGTGCCAGTAGTCCCGAAGGGGGCCTCGTGGAGACCCAGTACTTC
CASSPEGGLVETQYF
>TRBJ1-1|.|.|TRBV10-3
TGTGCCATCAGAGGAGTCCCCGGAGACACTGAAGCTTTCTTT
CAIRGVPGDTEAFF
>TRBJ1-6|.|.|TRBV11-2
TGTGCCAGCAGCCCGACTGTTATCAATTCACCCCTCCACTTT
CASSPTVINSPLHF
>TRBJ1-2|TRBD1|.|TRBV18
TGTGCCAGCTCACCAACCGGGACAGGGGGCGTCGGCTACACCTTC
CASSPTGTGGVGYTF
>TRBJ2-1|TRBD2|.|TRBV19
TGTGCCAGTAGAGAGCGGGGGAAAAATTACAATGAGCAGTTCTTC
CASRERGKNYNEQFF
>TRBJ2-7|TRBD2|.|TRBV28
TGTGCCAGCAGTTCTCCCGGGGGGGGATACGAGCAGTACTTC
CASSSPGGGYEQYF
>TRBJ1-1|.|.|TRBV4-3
TGCGCCAGCAGCCAAGTGGACAGATTCTCTGAAGCTTTCTTT
CASSQVDRFSEAFF
>TRBJ2-3|.|.|TRBV11-3
TGTGCCAGCAGCTTGGGGCCGAACACAGATACGCAGTATTTT
CASSLGPNTDTQYF
>TRBJ2-3|TRBD2|.|TRBV7-9
TGTGCCAGCAGCACACCGGGACTAGAGGCAGATACGCAGTATTTT
CASSTPGLEADTQYF
>TRBJ2-7|.|.|TRBV4-1
TGCGCCAGCAGCCACCCTTCCACAGGAGTCCTTTACGAGCAGTACTTC
CASSHPSTGVLYEQYF
>TRBJ1-1|.|.|TRBV2
TGTGCCAGCAGAGCAAACCAGAGGACTGAAGCTTTCTTT
CASRANQRTEAFF
>TRBJ2-7|TRBD2|.|TRBV19
TGTGCCAGTAGTACTAGCGGGGTATTCGAGCAGTACTTC
CASSTSGVFEQYF
>TRBJ2-1|.|.|TRBV20-1
TGCAGTGCTAGTTCGGTCAACGACTACAATGAGCAGTTCTTC
CSASSVNDYNEQFF
>TRBJ1-1|.|few|TRBV29-1
TGCAGCGTTGGGAAGACAGGGAACACTGAAGCTTTCTTT
CSVGKTGNTEAFF
>TRBJ1-1|.|.|TRBV11-3
TGTGCCAGCAGCTTAGTGCGGAACACTGAAGCTTTCTTT
CASSLVRNTEAFF
>TRBJ1-5|.|.|TRBV6-1
TGTGCCAGCAGCGAAGTCGGGGATCAGCCCCAGCATTTT
CASSEVGDQPQHF
>TRBJ1-2|.|.|TRBV6-5
TGTGCCAGCAGTTACCAACCTCTGGGGGGGATAGGCTACACCTTC
CASSYQPLGGIGYTF
>TRBJ1-2|.|.|TRBV27
TGTGCCAGCAGTTTAGCCAGGGGCCTCTCCGGCTATGGCTACACCTTC
CASSLARGLSGYGYTF
>TRBJ2-7|TRBD1|.|TRBV5-6
TGTGCCAGCAGCTCTCGACAGGGCGGATACTACGAGCAGTACTTC
CASSSRQGGYYEQYF
>TRBJ1-4|.|.|TRBV27
TGTGCCAGCAGCTTGTCTTCAGGACAGAATGAAAAACTGTTTTTT
CASSLSSGQNEKLFF
>TRBJ2-1|TRBD2|.|TRBV4-3
TGCGCCAGCAGCCAAGAACCGGGACTAGCGGGAGGATCTATCAATGAGCAGTTCTTC
CASSQEPGLAGGSINEQFF
>TRBJ1-2|.|once|TRBV3-1/TRBV3-2
TGTGCCAGCGCGGCCGCGGGCTATGGCTACACCTTC
CASAAAGYGYTF
>TRBJ1-4|.|.|TRBV5-6
TGTGCCAGCAGCGGGAACACAGGGACGACTAATGAAAAACTGTTTTTT
CASSGNTGTTNEKLFF
>TRBJ2-2|.|.|TRBV28
TGTGCCAGCAGTTTGCGAGTGGCCGGGGAGCTGTTTTTT
CASSLRVAGELFF
>TRBJ2-1|.|.|TRBV14
TGTGCCAGCAGTCGAGGTGGGAGTGTTCGCAATGAGCAGTTCTTC
CASSRGGSVRNEQFF
>TRBJ2-5|TRBD2|.|TRBV7-3
TGTGCCAGCAGGTTAAATAGCGGGAGGGCCTCTGAGACCCAGTACTTC
CASRLNSGRASETQYF
>TRBJ1-6|.|.|TRBV6-5
TGTGCCAGCGCAAACCACCGGGATTCACCCCTCCACTTT
CASANHRDSPLHF
>TRBJ1-3|.|.|TRBV4-1
TGCGCCAGCAGCCAAGACGACAACTCTGGAAACACCATATATTTT
CASSQDDNSGNTIYF
>TRBJ1-1|.|.|TRBV5-1
TGCGCCAGCAGTCCTACAGGGAAAGGAGGTACTGAAGCTTTCTTT
CASSPTGKGGTEAFF
>TRBJ2-5|TRBD2|.|TRBV2
TGTGCCAGCCAAGCGGGATGGGGGGAGACCCAGTACTTC
CASQAGWGETQYF
>TRBJ1-4|.|.|TRBV5-1
TGCGCCAGCAGACCGGGGGGCGCAGATAATGAAAAACTGTTTTTT
CASRPGGADNEKLFF
>TRBJ2-5|TRBD2|.|TRBV5-4
TGTGCCAGCAGCTTGGTCGGCGGGAGCTGGGAGACCCAGTACTTC
CASSLVGGSWETQYF